This T cell receptor beta chain comes out of a study of blood T cell repertoires in COVID-19 (dated by TCRdb to the early 2020s). Regarding the research as a whole: Samples covering the acute and convalescent phases of COVID-19 were provided by collaborators in the United States, Italy and Spain. The prospective study material was composed of cDNA or gDNA derived from T cells, B-cell-depleted T cells, or PBMCs. The dataset comprised deeply sampled blood TCRbeta repertoires from subjects exposed to, actively infected with, or recovered from COVID-19. The repertoires were made available in a free public database intended to serve as a resource for research on the immune response to SARS-CoV-2. The samples were drawn from the first 160 participants of the ongoing ImmuneRACE study and from under 1,500 subjects provided by 6 global collaborators. A de-identified subject ID, COVID-19 status, age in years and sex were almost always included in the sample metadata. Where HLA class I and class II types were available, the types were taken from metadata supplied by the sample provider, not from assay-based typing.

TCRbeta CDR3 regions were amplified from genomic DNA by means of the immunoSEQ Assay, a bias-controlled multiplex PCR. As for the original processing: Within the assay, amplification of reference gene primers was used to estimate how many nucleated cells each sample contained. Sequence reads were collapsed and filtered to measure the absolute abundance of every unique TCRbeta CDR3 rearrangement. For each sample, productive Simpson clonality was calculated as the square root of Simpson's diversity index across productive rearrangements. Imported from immuneACCESS, the table was reduced by TCRdb to in-frame sequences with V and J called. These copies leave out some clones; in studies compared against another copy, an unresolved V gene accounts for under half, and the cause of the remainder is not known. That table supplies the V and J calls and clone size; D and trimming were determined from the DNA. In this sample the table shows 240,000 or so clones, about 89% of which occur a single time. 8% to 10% of the sample rests with the top ten.

Remarks on this clone: Its antigen remains undetermined. There are no base qualities to consult, and no much larger clone falls within one base.

Enrolling through a virtual design, the prospective study's participants ranged in age from about 18 to 100 years and lived across roughly 24 United States geographic areas. In the prospective study, participants were assigned to cohorts based on the clinical history participants reported in a screening survey and a study questionnaire. Recovered participants in ImmuneRACE Cohort 3 were defined as having two consecutive negative NP/OP PCR tests, clearance from a healthcare professional, or resolution of symptoms. In the prospective study, mobile phlebotomists collected whole blood, serum and a nasopharyngeal or oropharyngeal swab from each participant. Over a roughly two-month period, participants in the prospective study had the option of providing additional blood draws and questionnaires. Blood samples from the prospective study were shipped frozen or at room temperature prior to DNA extraction.

Summary of the overall study and its limitations: Clinical and demographic metadata were provided uncurated, with the amount varying by source and participant.

Sequences were obtained from PBMCs or T cells enriched from blood (not recorded which). This receptor was obtained from a man aged 40-50 years who had recovered from COVID-19.

The bases read TGTGCCACCAGTGACAGGGTCGTGGGGACCCAGTACTTC. Its protein is CATSDRVVGTQYF. This receptor chain uses TRBV24-1 and TRBJ2-5; TRBD1 could be the D gene, as 5 bases match. CDR3 length: 13 amino acids, cysteine to phenylalanine. Only the CDR3 region is kept as DNA, spanning 39 bases read in frame from base 1. CDR1 and CDR2 were assigned from the germline V gene as KGHDR and SFDVKD. Trimming costs V 4 bases and J 7 bases, and their ends lie 12 bases apart.